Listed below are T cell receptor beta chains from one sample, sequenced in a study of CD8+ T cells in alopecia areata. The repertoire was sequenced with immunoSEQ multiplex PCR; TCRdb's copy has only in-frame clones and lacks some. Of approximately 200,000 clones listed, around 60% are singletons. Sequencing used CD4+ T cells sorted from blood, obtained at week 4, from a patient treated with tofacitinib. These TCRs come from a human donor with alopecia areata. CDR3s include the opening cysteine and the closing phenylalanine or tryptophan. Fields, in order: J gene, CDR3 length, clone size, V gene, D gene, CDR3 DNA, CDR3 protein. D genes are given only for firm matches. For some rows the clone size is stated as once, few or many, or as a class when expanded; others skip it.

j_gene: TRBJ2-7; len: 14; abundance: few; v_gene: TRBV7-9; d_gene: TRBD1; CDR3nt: TGTGCCAGCAGCGACAGGGGATATGCCTACGAGCAGTACTTC; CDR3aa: CASSDRGYAYEQYF
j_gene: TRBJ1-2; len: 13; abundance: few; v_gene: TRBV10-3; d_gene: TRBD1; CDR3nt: TGTGCCATCAGTGTACAGGGGGCCGATGGCTACACCTTC; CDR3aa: CAISVQGADGYTF
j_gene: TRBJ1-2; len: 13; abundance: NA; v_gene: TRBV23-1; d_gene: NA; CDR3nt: TGCGCCAGCAGCAGCGGTGAAGGCGGGGGCTACACCTTC; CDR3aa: CASSSGEGGGYTF
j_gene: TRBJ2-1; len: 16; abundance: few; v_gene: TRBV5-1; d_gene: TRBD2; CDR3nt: TGCGCCAGCAGCTTCGGGCGGGAGATGGCCTACAATGAGCAGTTCTTC; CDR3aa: CASSFGREMAYNEQFF
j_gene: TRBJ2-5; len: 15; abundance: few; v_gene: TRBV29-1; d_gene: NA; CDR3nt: TGCAGCGTTGAAGATCTCGGGCAAACAAAAGGGACCCAGTACTTC; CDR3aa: CSVEDLGQTKGTQYF
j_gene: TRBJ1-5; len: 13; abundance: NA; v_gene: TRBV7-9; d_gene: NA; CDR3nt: TGTGCCAGCAGCTTAGCGCTGGGTCAGCCCCAGCATTTT; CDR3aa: CASSLALGQPQHF
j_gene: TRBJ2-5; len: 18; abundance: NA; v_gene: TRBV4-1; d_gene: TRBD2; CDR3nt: TGCGCCAGCAGCCAAGAAATGTCGAGCGGGGGCCCGAGGGAGACCCAGTACTTC; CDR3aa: CASSQEMSSGGPRETQYF
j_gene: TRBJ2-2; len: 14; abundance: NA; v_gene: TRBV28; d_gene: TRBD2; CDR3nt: TGTGCCAGCAGGACTAGCGGATACACCGGGGAGCTGTTTTTT; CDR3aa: CASRTSGYTGELFF
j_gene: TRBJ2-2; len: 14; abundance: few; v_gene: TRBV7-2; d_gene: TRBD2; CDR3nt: TGTGCCAGCAGCTTCGGACTAGCTGGCGGGGAGCTGTTTTTT; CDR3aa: CASSFGLAGGELFF
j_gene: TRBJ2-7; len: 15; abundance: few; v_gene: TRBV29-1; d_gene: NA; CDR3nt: TGCAGCGTTTCCACCACTCTCAACCGGGGTAGCGAGCAGTACTTC; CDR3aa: CSVSTTLNRGSEQYF
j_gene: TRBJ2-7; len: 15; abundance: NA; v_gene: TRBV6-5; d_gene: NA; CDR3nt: TGTGCCAGCAGTTACTCACACCAGGGGGGCTACGAGCAGTACTTC; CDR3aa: CASSYSHQGGYEQYF
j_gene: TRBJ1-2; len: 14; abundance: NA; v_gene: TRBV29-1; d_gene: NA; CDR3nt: TGCAGCGCCGACGGGAGTGGAGCTAACTATGGCTACACCTTC; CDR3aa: CSADGSGANYGYTF
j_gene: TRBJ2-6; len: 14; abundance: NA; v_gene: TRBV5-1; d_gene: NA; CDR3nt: TGCGCCAGCAGCGTCAACTCTGGGGCCAACGTCCTGACTTTC; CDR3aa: CASSVNSGANVLTF
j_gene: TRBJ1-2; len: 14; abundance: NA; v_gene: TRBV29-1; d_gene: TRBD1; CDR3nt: TGCAGCGTCGGGACAGGGGCCAGTTTCTTTGGCTACACCTTC; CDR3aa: CSVGTGASFFGYTF
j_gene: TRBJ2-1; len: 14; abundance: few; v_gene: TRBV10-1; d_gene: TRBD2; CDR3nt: TGCGCCAGTACCCCCGGGGGGTCCTACAATGAGCAGTTCTTC; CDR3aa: CASTPGGSYNEQFF
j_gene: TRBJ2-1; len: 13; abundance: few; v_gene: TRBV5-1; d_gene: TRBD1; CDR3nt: TGCGCCAGCCGAAGTGGGACAGACAATGAGCAGTTCTTC; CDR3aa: CASRSGTDNEQFF
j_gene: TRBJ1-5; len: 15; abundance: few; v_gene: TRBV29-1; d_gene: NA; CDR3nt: TGCAGCGTTGAATTGGGCGGGGGAAGCAATCAGCCCCAGCATTTT; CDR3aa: CSVELGGGSNQPQHF
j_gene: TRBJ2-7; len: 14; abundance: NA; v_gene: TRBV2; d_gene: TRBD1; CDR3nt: TGTGCCAGCAGGTGGGGGACAGGCTCCTACGAGCAGTACTTC; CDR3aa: CASRWGTGSYEQYF